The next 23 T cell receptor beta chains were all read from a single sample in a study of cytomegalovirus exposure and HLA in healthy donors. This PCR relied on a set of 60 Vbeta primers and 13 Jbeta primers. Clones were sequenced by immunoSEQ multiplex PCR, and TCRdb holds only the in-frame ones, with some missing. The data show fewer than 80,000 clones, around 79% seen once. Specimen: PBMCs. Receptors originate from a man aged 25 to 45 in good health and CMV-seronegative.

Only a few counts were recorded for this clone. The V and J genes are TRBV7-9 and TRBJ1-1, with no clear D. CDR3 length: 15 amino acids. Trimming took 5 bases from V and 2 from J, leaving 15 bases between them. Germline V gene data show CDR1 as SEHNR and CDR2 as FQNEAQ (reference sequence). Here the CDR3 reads CASSPIAGLNTEAFF. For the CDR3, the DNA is TGTGCCAGCAGCCCGATCGCGGGCCTAAACACTGAAGCTTTCTTT. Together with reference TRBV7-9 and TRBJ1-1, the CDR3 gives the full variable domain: DTGVSQNPRHKITKRGQNVTFRCDPISEHNRLYWYRQTLGQGPEFLTYFQNEAQLEKSRLLSDRFSAERPKGSFSTLEIQRTEQGDSAMYLCASSPIAGLNTEAFFGQGTRLTVV.

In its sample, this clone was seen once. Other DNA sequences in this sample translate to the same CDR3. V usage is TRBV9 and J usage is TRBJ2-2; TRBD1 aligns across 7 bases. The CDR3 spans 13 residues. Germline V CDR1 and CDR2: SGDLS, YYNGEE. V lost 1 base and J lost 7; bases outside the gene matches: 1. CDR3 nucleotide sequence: TGTGCCAGCAGCGTACGGGACAGCGGGGAGCTGTTTTTT. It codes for CASSVRDSGELFF.

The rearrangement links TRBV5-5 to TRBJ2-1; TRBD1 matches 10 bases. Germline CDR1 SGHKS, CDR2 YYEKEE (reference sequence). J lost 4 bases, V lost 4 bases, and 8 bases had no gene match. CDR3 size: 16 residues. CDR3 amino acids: CASSHSPGQGYNEQFF. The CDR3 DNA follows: TGTGCCAGCAGCCACTCACCGGGACAGGGGTACAATGAGCAGTTCTTC.

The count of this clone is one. CDR3 sequence (DNA): TGTGCCAGCAGCCCGACAGGCGGGAGCGGGGAGCTGTTTTTT. It yields the protein CASSPTGGSGELFF. J is TRBJ2-2 and V is TRBV5-4, with D maybe TRBD2 (7 bases). CDR1 is SGHNT and CDR2 is YYREEE in the germline V gene (reference sequence). The CDR3 sequence is 14 residues long. V was clipped by 4 bases and J by 7 bases, with 14 bases between them.

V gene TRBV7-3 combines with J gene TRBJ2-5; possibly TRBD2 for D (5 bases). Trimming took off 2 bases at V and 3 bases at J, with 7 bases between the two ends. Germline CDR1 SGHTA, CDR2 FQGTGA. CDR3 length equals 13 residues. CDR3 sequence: CASSLSREETQYF. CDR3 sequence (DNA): TGTGCCAGCAGCTTATCGAGGGAAGAGACCCAGTACTTC.

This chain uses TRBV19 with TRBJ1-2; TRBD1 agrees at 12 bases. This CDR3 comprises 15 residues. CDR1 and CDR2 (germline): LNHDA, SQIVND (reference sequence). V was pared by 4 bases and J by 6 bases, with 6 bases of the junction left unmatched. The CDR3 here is CASSTGTGGADGYTF. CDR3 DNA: TGTGCCAGTAGTACCGGGACAGGGGGCGCGGATGGCTACACCTTC.

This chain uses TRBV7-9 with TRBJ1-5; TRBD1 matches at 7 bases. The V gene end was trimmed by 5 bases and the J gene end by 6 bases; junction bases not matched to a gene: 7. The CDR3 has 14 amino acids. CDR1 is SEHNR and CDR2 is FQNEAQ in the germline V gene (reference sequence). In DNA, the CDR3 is TGTGCCAGCAGCCTGACAGGGACGGGTCAGCCCCAGCATTTT. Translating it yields CASSLTGTGQPQHF. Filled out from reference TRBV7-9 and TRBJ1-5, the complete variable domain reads DTGVSQNPRHKITKRGQNVTFRCDPISEHNRLYWYRQTLGQGPEFLTYFQNEAQLEKSRLLSDRFSAERPKGSFSTLEIQRTEQGDSAMYLCASSLTGTGQPQHFGDGTRLSIL.

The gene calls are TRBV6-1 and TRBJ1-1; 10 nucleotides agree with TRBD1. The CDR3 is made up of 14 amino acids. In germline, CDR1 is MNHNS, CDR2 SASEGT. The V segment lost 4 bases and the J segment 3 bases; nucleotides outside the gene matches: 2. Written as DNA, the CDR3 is TGTGCCAGCAGTGTAGACAGGGGGCACACTGAAGCTTTCTTT. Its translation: CASSVDRGHTEAFF.

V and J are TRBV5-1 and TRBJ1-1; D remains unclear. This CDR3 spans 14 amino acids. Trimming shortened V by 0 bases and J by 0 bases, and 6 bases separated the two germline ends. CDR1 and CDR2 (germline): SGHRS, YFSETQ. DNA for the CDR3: TGCGCCAGCAGCTTGGTCTCCCTGAACACTGAAGCTTTCTTT. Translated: CASSLVSLNTEAFF.

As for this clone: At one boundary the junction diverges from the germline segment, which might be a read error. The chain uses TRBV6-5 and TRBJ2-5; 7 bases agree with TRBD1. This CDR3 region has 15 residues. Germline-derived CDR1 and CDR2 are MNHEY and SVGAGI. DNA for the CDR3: TGTCCCAGCAGTTATCTAGGGACAGCTCAAGAGACCCAGTACTTC. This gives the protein CPSSYLGTAQETQYF.

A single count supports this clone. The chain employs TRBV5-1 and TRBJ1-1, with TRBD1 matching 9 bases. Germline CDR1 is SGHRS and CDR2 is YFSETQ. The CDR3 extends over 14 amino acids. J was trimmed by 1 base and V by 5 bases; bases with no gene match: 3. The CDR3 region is CASRLTGGNTEAFF. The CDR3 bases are TGCGCCAGCAGGCTGACAGGGGGGAACACTGAAGCTTTCTTT.

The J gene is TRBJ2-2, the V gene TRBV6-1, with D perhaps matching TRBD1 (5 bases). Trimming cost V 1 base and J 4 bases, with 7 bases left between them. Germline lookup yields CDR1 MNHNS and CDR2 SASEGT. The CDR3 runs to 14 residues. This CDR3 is CASSEDRGTGELFF. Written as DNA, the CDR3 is TGTGCCAGCAGTGAAGATAGGGGCACCGGGGAGCTGTTTTTT.

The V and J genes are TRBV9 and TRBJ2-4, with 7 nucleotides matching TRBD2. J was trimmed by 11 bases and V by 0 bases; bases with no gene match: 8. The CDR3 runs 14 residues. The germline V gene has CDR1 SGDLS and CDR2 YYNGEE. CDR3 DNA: TGTGCCAGCAGCGTAGACTTCGGGGGGAGGGTTCAGTACTTC. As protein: CASSVDFGGRVQYF.

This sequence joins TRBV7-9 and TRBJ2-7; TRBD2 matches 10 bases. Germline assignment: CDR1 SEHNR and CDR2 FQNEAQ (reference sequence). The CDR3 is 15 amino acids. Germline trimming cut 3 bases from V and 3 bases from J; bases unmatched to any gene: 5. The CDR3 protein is CASSFLAGESYEQYF. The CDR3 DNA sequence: TGTGCCAGCAGCTTCCTAGCGGGGGAGAGCTACGAGCAGTACTTC.

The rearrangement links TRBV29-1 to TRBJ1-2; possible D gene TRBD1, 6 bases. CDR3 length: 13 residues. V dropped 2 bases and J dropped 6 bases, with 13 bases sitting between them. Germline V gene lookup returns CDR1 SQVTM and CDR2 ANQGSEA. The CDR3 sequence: CSVESRRGDGYTF. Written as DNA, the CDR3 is TGCAGCGTTGAAAGTCGCAGGGGCGATGGCTACACCTTC.

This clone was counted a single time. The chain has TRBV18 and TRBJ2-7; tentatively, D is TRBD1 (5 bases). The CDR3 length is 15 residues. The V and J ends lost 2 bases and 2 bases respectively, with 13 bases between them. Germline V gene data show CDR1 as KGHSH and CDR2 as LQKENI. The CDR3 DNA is TGTGCCAGCTCACCATTTGTTGACAGTACCTACGAGCAGTACTTC. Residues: CASSPFVDSTYEQYF.

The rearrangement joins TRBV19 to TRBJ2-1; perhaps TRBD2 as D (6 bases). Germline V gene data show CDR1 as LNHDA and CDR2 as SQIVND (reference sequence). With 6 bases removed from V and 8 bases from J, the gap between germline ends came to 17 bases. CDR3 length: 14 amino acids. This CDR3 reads CASSPLAFADEQFF. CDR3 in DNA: TGTGCCAGTAGCCCCCTAGCGTTTGCGGATGAGCAGTTCTTC.

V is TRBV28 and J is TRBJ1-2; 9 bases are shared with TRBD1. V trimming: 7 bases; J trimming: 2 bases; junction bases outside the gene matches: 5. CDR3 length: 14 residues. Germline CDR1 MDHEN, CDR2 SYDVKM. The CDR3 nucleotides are TGTGCCAGCACTAAGGACAGGGGAAACTATGGCTACACCTTC. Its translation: CASTKDRGNYGYTF.

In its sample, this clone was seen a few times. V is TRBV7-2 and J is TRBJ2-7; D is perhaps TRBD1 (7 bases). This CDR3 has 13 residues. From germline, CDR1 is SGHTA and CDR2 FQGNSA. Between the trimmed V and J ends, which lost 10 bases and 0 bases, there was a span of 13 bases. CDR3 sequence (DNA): TGTGCCACCCGACAGGGACTCTCCTACGAGCAGTACTTC. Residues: CATRQGLSYEQYF.

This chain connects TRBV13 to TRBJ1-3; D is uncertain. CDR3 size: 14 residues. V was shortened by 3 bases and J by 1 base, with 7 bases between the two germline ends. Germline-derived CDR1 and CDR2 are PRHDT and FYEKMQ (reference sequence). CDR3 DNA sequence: TGTGCCAGCAGCTTCCGAGGGTCTGGAAACACCATATATTTT. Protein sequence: CASSFRGSGNTIYF.

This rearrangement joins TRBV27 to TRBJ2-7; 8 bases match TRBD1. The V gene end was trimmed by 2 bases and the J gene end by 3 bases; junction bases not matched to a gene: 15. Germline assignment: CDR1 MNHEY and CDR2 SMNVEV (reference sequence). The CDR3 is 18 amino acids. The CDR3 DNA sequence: TGTGCCAGCAGTTTAAAGGGGGGAACCGGGACAGGCTTCTACGAGCAGTACTTC. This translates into CASSLKGGTGTGFYEQYF.

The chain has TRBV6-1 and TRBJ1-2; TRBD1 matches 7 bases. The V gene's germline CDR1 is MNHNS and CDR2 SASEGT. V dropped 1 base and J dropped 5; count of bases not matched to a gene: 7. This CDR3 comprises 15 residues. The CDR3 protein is CASSEGGGAVYGYTF. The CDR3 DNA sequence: TGTGCCAGCAGTGAAGGAGGGGGCGCGGTTTATGGCTACACCTTC.

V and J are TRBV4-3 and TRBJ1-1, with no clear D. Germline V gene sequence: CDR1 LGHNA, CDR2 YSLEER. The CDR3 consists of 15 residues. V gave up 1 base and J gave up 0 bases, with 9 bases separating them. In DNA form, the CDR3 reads TGCGCCAGCAGCCAAGGCGGTTTTATGAACACTGAAGCTTTCTTT. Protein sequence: CASSQGGFMNTEAFF.